A single T cell receptor beta chain is shown here with its context. Its antigen is currently unknown. Unique molecular identifiers, one per molecule, were present on every TCR cDNA molecule. TCRdb used MiXCR to reprocess the 5' RACE reads, holding one entry per CDR3 protein. The table shows more than 25,000 distinct CDR3 sequences, with 5% to 6.5% occurring only once. Germline lookup yields CDR1 MNHEY and CDR2 SMNVEV (reference sequence). J was trimmed by 7 bases and V by 8 bases; bases with no gene match: 8. This CDR3 spans 14 amino acids. Time point given: blood at routine non-recurrence follow-up after resection. Researchers sequenced whole RNA taken from tumor, nontumor lung or frozen PBMC without sorting. This sample was taken from a study of spatial heterogeneity in lung cancer. Study background: Follow-up PBMC samples were sequenced when available, at a median of roughly 2 years after resection.

Study-wide points: Ubiquitous expanded tumor TCRs appeared in blood more at resection than follow-up.

This chain links TRBV27 with TRBJ1-3; 10 bases agree with TRBD1. The TCR was taken from a female donor with early-stage non-small cell lung cancer. The sample here was PBMCs, taken at follow-up. CDR3 amino acids: CASGKDRGRNTIYF. The CDR3 coding sequence is TGTGCCAGCGGGAAAGACAGGGGGCGGAACACCATATATTTT.